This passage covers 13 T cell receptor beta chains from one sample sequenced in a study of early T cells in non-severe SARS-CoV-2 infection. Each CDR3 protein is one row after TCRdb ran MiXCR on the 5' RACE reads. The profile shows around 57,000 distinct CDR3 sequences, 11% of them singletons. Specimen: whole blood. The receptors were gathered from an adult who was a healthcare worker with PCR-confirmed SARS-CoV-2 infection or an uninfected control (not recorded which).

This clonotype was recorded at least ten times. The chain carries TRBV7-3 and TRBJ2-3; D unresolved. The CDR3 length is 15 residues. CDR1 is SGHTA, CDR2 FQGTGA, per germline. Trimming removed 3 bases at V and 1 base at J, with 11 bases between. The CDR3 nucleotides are TGTGCCAGCAGCTTCCAAGCCACGCGCACAGATACGCAGTATTTT. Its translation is CASSFQATRTDTQYF.

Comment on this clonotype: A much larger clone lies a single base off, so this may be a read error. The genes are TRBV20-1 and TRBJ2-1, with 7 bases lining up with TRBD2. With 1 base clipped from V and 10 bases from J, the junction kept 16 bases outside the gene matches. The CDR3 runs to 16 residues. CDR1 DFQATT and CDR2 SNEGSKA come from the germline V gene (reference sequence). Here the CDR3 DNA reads TGCAGTGCTAGAGCTGGAGGACTAGTGGGGACTACAGAGCAGTTCTTC. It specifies CSARAGGLVGTTEQFF.

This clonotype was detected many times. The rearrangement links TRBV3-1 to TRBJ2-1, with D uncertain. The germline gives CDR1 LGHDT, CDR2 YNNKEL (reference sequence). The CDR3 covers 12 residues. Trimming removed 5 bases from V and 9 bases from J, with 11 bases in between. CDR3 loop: CASSFSRGEQFF. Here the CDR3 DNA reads TGTGCCAGCAGCTTCTCTAGAGGTGAGCAGTTCTTC.

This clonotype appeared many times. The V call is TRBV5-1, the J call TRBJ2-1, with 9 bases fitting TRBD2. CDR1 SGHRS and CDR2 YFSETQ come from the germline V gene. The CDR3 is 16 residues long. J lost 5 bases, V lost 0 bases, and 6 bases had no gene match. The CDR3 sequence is CASSLVASGTHNEQFF. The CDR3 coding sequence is TGCGCCAGCAGCTTGGTGGCTAGCGGGACCCACAATGAGCAGTTCTTC.

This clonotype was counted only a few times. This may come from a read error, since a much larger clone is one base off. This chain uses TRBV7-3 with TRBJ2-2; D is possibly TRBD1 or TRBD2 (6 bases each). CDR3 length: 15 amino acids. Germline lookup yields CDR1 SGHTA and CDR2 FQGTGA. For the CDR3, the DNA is TGTGCCAGCAGCTTAATGGCAGGGGAGGCCGGGGAGCCGTTTTTT. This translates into CASSLMAGEAGEPFF.

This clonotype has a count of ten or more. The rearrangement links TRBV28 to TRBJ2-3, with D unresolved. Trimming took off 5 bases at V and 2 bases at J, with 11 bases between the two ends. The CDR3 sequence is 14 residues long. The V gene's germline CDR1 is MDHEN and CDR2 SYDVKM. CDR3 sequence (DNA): TGTGCCAGCAGTCGGGCTAGTTCCACAGATACGCAGTATTTT. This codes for CASSRASSTDTQYF.

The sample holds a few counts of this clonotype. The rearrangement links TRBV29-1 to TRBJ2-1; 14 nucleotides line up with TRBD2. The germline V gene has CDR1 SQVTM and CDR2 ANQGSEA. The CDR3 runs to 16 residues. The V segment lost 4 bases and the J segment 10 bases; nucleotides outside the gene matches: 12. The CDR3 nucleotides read TGCAGCGTTGGATCGTCGGGGACTAGCGGGAGAGGAGAGCAGTTCTTC. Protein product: CSVGSSGTSGRGEQFF.

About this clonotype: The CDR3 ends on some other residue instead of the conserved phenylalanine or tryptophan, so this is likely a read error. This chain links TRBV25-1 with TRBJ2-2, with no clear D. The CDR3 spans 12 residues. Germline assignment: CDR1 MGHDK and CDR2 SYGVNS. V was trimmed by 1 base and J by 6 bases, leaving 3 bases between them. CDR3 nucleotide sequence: TGTGCCAGCAGTGAATTTTCCGGGGAGCTGTTTCTT. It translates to CASSEFSGELFL.

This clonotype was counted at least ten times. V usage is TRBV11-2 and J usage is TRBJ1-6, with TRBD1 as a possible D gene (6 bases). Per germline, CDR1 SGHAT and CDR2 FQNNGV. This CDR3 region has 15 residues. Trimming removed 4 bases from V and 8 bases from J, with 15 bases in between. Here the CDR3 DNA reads TGTGCCAGCAGCTCCAGCGTCGAGGGGGATTCACCCCTCCACTTT. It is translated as CASSSSVEGDSPLHF.

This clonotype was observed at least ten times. The CDR3 here is CASSPPGTSGGDTQYF. CDR3 sequence (DNA): TGTGCCAGCAGCCCGCCGGGGACTAGCGGGGGAGATACGCAGTATTTT. The chain recombines TRBV28 with TRBJ2-3; TRBD2 matches at 14 bases. The J segment lost 5 bases and the V segment lost 6 bases, leaving 7 bases of the junction unmatched. Germline V gene data show CDR1 as MDHEN and CDR2 as SYDVKM. The CDR3 length is 16 residues. Complete variable domain (other parts from reference TRBV28 and TRBJ2-3): DVKVTQSSRYLVKRTGEKVFLECVQDMDHENMFWYRQDPGLGLRLIYFSYDVKMKEKGDIPEGYSVSREKKERFSLILESASTNQTSMYLCASSPPGTSGGDTQYFGPGTRLTVL.

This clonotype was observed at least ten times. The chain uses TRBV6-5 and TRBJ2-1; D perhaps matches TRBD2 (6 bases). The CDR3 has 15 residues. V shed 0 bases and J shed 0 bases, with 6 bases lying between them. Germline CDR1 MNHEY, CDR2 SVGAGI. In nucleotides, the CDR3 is TGTGCCAGCAGTTACTCCGGGAGCTCCTACAATGAGCAGTTCTTC. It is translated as CASSYSGSSYNEQFF.

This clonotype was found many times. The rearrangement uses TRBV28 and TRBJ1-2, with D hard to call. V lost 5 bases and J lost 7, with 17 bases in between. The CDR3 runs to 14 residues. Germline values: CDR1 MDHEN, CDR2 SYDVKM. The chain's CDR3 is CASSLVQPQSGYTF. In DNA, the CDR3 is TGTGCCAGCAGTCTAGTCCAGCCTCAGAGTGGCTACACCTTC.

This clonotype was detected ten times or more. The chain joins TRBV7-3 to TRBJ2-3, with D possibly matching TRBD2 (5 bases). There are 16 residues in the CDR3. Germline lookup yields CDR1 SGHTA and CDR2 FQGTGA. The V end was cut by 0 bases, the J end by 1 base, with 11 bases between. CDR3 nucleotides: TGTGCCAGCAGCTTAACTGGAAACGGGGGCACAGATACGCAGTATTTT. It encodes CASSLTGNGGTDTQYF.